Sequencing of this T cell receptor (beta chain) was carried out in a study of kidney transplant recipient with SARS-CoV-2 infection. This CDR3 is built from 15 residues. Looked up from germline, CDR1 is SGHKS and CDR2 is YYEKEE (reference sequence). Trimming removed 0 bases from V and 5 bases from J, with 9 bases in between. This clonotype has ten or more counts. TCRdb recomputed calls from the reads with MiXCR, one row per CDR3 protein. Among 200,000 to 250,000 distinct CDR3 sequences listed, 25% to 35% were seen once. Sequenced material: a blood sample, taken at baseline and on roughly day 110 from a kidney transplant recipient. This TCR came from a male patient between 25 and 39 years old who had COVID-19 and was a kidney transplant recipient. Some T cells may be the graft donor's. This chain links TRBV5-5 with TRBJ1-6; D is ambiguous. The CDR3 protein is CASSLAGRDNSPLHF. CDR3 DNA: TGTGCCAGCAGCTTGGCAGGACGGGATAATTCACCCCTCCACTTT.